The present T cell receptor (beta chain) was sequenced within a study of blood T cell repertoires in COVID-19. At the level of the study: Italy, Spain and the United States were the sources of the convalescent and acute COVID-19 samples.

Study members were between 18 and 89 years old and lived in about two dozen US regions. Cohort 3 donors were reported recovered after two negative PCRs, clearance, or symptom resolution. This clone came up a few times. Under the authors' procedure: Quantification of nucleated cells was approximated via reference gene primer amplification. Repertoires were generated with immunoSEQ multiplex PCR, while TCRdb's copy carries only in-frame clones and drops some. V and J calls plus clone size are reproduced from that table; the DNA served to infer D and trimming. The repertoire has approximately 250,000 clones, roughly 91% of them found once; the top ten carry approximately 3.7%. Material for sequencing was PBMCs or T cells enriched from blood (not recorded which). The origin of this receptor is a woman under 40 who had recovered from COVID-19.

Here the CDR3 reads CASSIKDREVQPQHF. In nucleotides, the CDR3 is TGTGCCAGTAGTATTAAAGACAGGGAGGTTCAGCCCCAGCATTTT. The chain is built from TRBV19 and TRBJ1-5, with 7 positions matching TRBD1. V was pared by 3 bases and J by 6 bases, with 8 bases of the junction left unmatched. Per germline, CDR1 LNHDA and CDR2 SQIVND (reference sequence). This CDR3 comprises 15 residues.